The 22 T cell receptor beta chains presented below share a single source sample, sequenced in a study of regulatory T cells in long-lasting Graves disease (dated by TCRdb to the early 2020s). Library method: multiplex PCR. The instrument given in TCRdb is Illumina HiSeq 4000. iRepertoire HTBI primers and Arm-PCR amplification of CDR3 regions were used to construct TCR beta libraries. TCRdb redid the processing of the public reads, applying fastp at Q25 and MiXCR, and retained in-frame beta chains. Records with the same CDR3 protein are collapsed into one entry carrying the most frequent genes and DNA. A total of fewer than 550,000 distinct CDR3 sequences appear in this sample, approximately 21% of them only once. The top ten hold 7% to 9% of the sample. The time point label for this specimen denotes: persistent/refractory GD, antithyroid drugs over 5 years with positive TRAb. For both TCR sequencing and RNA sequencing, RNA was extracted from PBMCs using TRIzol.

The sequences come from peripheral blood mononuclear cells (PBMCs), collected when the disease was refractory, from a patient treated with antithyroid drugs. The receptors here all came from a female donor with Graves disease.

The rearrangement joins TRBV6-1 to TRBJ1-5; the D is unclear. Trimming cost V 6 bases and J 3 bases, with 15 bases left between them. The CDR3 totals 15 residues. Germline CDR1 MNHNS, CDR2 SASEGT. CDR3 nucleotides: TGTGCCAGCAGCCGTGACGCAGGAAACAATCAGCCCCAGCATTTT. This sequence encodes CASSRDAGNNQPQHF.

This clonotype was found a few times. V usage is TRBV10-3 and J usage is TRBJ1-2, with D possibly matching TRBD1 (5 bases). V was trimmed by 4 bases and J by 5 bases, leaving 32 bases between them. Germline CDR1 reads ENHRY; CDR2 reads SYGVKD. The CDR3 length is 20 residues. The CDR3: CAISGGPFKSFGELRYGYTF. The CDR3 coding sequence is TGTGCCATCAGTGGGGGACCCTTTAAGAGCTTCGGGGAGCTTCGGTATGGCTACACCTTC.

This clonotype was counted ten times or more. The chain uses TRBV28 and TRBJ1-4, with D possibly being TRBD1 (5 bases). In germline, CDR1 is MDHEN, CDR2 SYDVKM. Trimming removed 7 bases from V and 8 bases from J, with 17 bases in between. The CDR3 runs 14 residues. The CDR3 DNA sequence: TGTGCCAGCACCTCTCCCGGGGGGGAAGAAAAACTGTTTTTT. This translates into CASTSPGGEEKLFF.

This clonotype was seen a handful of times. CDR3 coding DNA: TGCAGCGTACCCCAGGGGTCCCTGAACACTGAAGCTTTCTTT. As protein: CSVPQGSLNTEAFF. The chain recombines TRBV29-1 with TRBJ1-1, with D possibly being TRBD1 (6 bases). Between the trimmed V and J ends, which lost 6 bases and 0 bases, there was a span of 14 bases. Germline CDR1 reads SQVTM; CDR2 reads ANQGSEA. CDR3 length: 14 amino acids.

This clonotype was detected ten times or more. V usage is TRBV28 and J usage is TRBJ2-4, with D possibly matching TRBD2 (6 bases). Germline assignment: CDR1 MDHEN and CDR2 SYDVKM. V was shortened by 2 bases and J by 3 bases, with 11 bases between the two germline ends. The CDR3 has 15 amino acids. The CDR3 here is CASSLGGDGKNIQYF. The CDR3 DNA reads TGTGCCAGCAGTTTAGGCGGGGACGGCAAAAACATTCAGTACTTC.

This clonotype was found many times. The chain links TRBV2 to TRBJ1-5; D is unresolved. The CDR3 has 13 amino acids. CDR1 is SNHLY and CDR2 is FYNNEI in the germline V gene. The V end lost 6 bases, the J end lost 1 base, and 7 bases lay between the germline ends. This CDR3 is CASRDTSNQPQHF. Here the CDR3 DNA reads TGTGCCAGCAGGGATACAAGCAATCAGCCCCAGCATTTT.

J is TRBJ1-1 and V is TRBV28; no clear D gene. This CDR3 has 13 residues. V shed 2 bases and J shed 4 bases, with 8 bases lying between them. The germline V gene has CDR1 MDHEN and CDR2 SYDVKM. In nucleotides, the CDR3 is TGTGCCAGCAGTTTAAGTATGAGCACTGAAGCTTTCTTT. Translating it yields CASSLSMSTEAFF.

This clonotype was seen only a few times. A clone one base away is much larger, so this may be a read error. This rearrangement joins TRBV27 to TRBJ1-1; D might be TRBD1 (5 bases). V dropped 2 bases and J dropped 3 bases, with 13 bases sitting between them. The CDR3 loop spans 15 amino acids. Germline V gene sequence: CDR1 MNHEY, CDR2 SMNVEV (reference sequence). CDR3 protein: CASSLRWGGYTEAFF. CDR3 sequence (DNA): TGTGCCAGCAGTTTACGGTGGGGCGGATACACTGAAGCTTTCTTT.

This clonotype was picked up a small number of times. This chain uses TRBV6-1 with TRBJ2-1; 7 nucleotides agree with TRBD1. The CDR3 sequence is 15 residues long. Germline lookup yields CDR1 MNHNS and CDR2 SASEGT. V was pared by 6 bases and J by 3 bases, with 8 bases of the junction left unmatched. This CDR3 reads CASRSTGADYNEQFF. CDR3 bases: TGTGCCAGCAGATCCACAGGGGCAGACTACAATGAGCAGTTCTTC.

V gene TRBV19 combines with J gene TRBJ1-4; D is unresolved. Per germline, CDR1 LNHDA and CDR2 SQIVND (reference sequence). The V end was cut by 5 bases, the J end by 4 bases, with 8 bases between. This CDR3 comprises 13 residues. The CDR3 nucleotides are TGTGCCAGTAGTTCGACTAGTAATGAAAAACTGTTTTTT. Residues: CASSSTSNEKLFF.

This chain uses TRBV15 with TRBJ2-3; 8 bases are shared with TRBD1. Trimming at V came to 0 bases and at J to 4 bases, leaving 9 bases not matched to a gene. Germline V lookup: CDR1 LNHNV, CDR2 YYDKDF (reference sequence). This CDR3 contains 17 residues. CDR3 sequence: CATSRDQGAAQADTQYF. CDR3 nucleotides: TGTGCCACCAGCAGAGATCAGGGGGCGGCACAAGCAGATACGCAGTATTTT.

The chain carries TRBV3-1 and TRBJ2-5; 9 positions agree with TRBD2. Germline V gene lookup returns CDR1 LGHDT and CDR2 YNNKEL (reference sequence). Trimming took 4 bases from V and 5 from J; bases not matched to a gene: 11. This CDR3 is 16 amino acids long. CDR3 region: CASSPDWTSARETQYF. DNA of the CDR3: TGTGCCAGCAGCCCGGACTGGACTAGCGCGCGGGAGACCCAGTACTTC.

This clonotype was observed many times. This chain uses TRBV28 with TRBJ2-7; 10 nucleotides match TRBD1. J was trimmed by 1 base and V by 5 bases; bases with no gene match: 5. The CDR3 has 15 amino acids. Germline-derived CDR1 and CDR2 are MDHEN and SYDVKM. CDR3 sequence reads: CASSPGTGVSYEQYF. The CDR3 bases are TGTGCCAGCAGTCCCGGGACAGGGGTATCCTACGAGCAGTACTTC.

This clonotype was seen many times. This chain's CDR3 is CASSVETSPTYEQYF. DNA of the CDR3: TGTGCCAGCAGCGTAGAGACCTCGCCTACCTACGAGCAGTACTTC. This chain connects TRBV9 to TRBJ2-7; D gene unclear. V lost 0 bases, J lost 2 bases, and 12 bases lay in between. Germline V lookup: CDR1 SGDLS, CDR2 YYNGEE. CDR3 length: 15 residues.

The CDR3 here is CASSPGERRHTDTQYF. The CDR3 nucleotides read TGTGCCAGCAGTCCGGGGGAGCGGAGGCACACAGATACGCAGTATTTT. The V gene is TRBV12-3 or TRBV12-4, the J gene TRBJ2-3, with a tentative D call TRBD2 (6 bases). The CDR3 has 16 residues. With 5 bases removed from V and 2 bases from J, the gap between germline ends came to 17 bases.

This clonotype was found many times. The genes are TRBV11-1 and TRBJ1-6, with a possible D match to TRBD1 (5 bases). V was cut by 3 bases and J by 12 bases, with 12 bases left in between. The CDR3 spans 13 residues. Germline lookup yields CDR1 SGHAT and CDR2 FQDESV (reference sequence). Here the CDR3 reads CASSFRREKPLHF. The CDR3 bases are TGTGCCAGCAGCTTTCGCAGGGAGAAACCCCTCCACTTT.

V and J are TRBV7-6 and TRBJ2-5, with 7 nucleotides matching TRBD2. The germline V gene has CDR1 SGHVS and CDR2 FNYEAQ. The CDR3 covers 15 residues. After removal of 2 bases from V and 2 bases from J, the junction contained 5 bases not matched to a gene. The CDR3 nucleotides are TGTGCCAGCAGCTTATGGCTAGCGGAACAAGAGACCCAGTACTTC. Translating gives CASSLWLAEQETQYF.

This clonotype has just a few counts. The chain uses TRBV20-1 and TRBJ2-6, with TRBD1 matching 8 bases. From germline, CDR1 is DFQATT and CDR2 SNEGSKA (reference sequence). Germline trimming cut 5 bases from V and 2 bases from J; bases unmatched to any gene: 2. There are 14 residues in the CDR3. CDR3 protein: CSASTGAGANVLTF. Written as DNA, the CDR3 is TGCAGTGCTTCGACAGGGGCTGGGGCCAACGTCCTGACTTTC.

This clonotype showed up just once. This chain links TRBV9 with TRBJ2-7, with 7 bases identical to TRBD1. With V trimmed by 3 bases and J by 2 bases, 8 bases remained unmatched. Germline-derived CDR1 and CDR2 are SGDLS and YYNGEE. This CDR3 is built from 15 residues. The CDR3 nucleotides read TGTGCCAGCAGCGCCTTCCCCGGGACAGCCTACGAGCAGTACTTC. Protein product: CASSAFPGTAYEQYF.

This chain links TRBV28 with TRBJ2-5, with 8 nucleotides matching TRBD2. The CDR3 loop spans 16 amino acids. Germline values: CDR1 MDHEN, CDR2 SYDVKM. The V gene end was trimmed by 1 base and the J gene end by 4 bases; junction bases not matched to a gene: 8. CDR3 sequence reads: CASSLYRAGVAETQYF. CDR3 sequence (DNA): TGTGCCAGCAGTTTATACCGAGCGGGAGTGGCAGAGACCCAGTACTTC.

This clonotype was seen at least ten times. V is TRBV7-2 and J is TRBJ2-5; perhaps TRBD1 as D (6 bases). Germline V gene lookup returns CDR1 SGHTA and CDR2 FQGNSA. V was shortened by 4 bases and J by 4 bases, with 16 bases between the two germline ends. The CDR3 runs 15 residues. The DNA for the CDR3 is TGTGCCAGCAGCTGGCGGAAGGGGGTTGGAGAGACCCAGTACTTC. It specifies CASSWRKGVGETQYF. Looking up the rest from reference TRBV7-2 and TRBJ2-5 gives the full variable domain: GAGVSQSPSNKVTEKGKDVELRCDPISGHTALYWYRQSLGQGLEFLIYFQGNSAPDKSGLPSDRFSAERTGGSVSTLTIQRTQQEDSAVYLCASSWRKGVGETQYFGPGTRLLVL.

The rearrangement links TRBV18 to TRBJ2-6; possible D gene TRBD1, 7 bases. CDR1 and CDR2 (germline): KGHSH, LQKENI. V was clipped by 5 bases and J by 4 bases, with 15 bases between them. This CDR3 has 16 amino acids. The CDR3, as DNA: TGTGCCAGCTCAACCAGGGGGGCGGCCGGGGCCAACGTCCTGACTTTC. Its protein is CASSTRGAAGANVLTF.